This T cell receptor (beta chain) comes out of a study of blood T cell repertoires in COVID-19. Study in general: Sources were T cells, B-cell-depleted T cells, or PBMCs; the material itself was cDNA or gDNA.

V lost 5 bases to trimming and J lost 3 bases; unmatched junction nucleotides: 11. Germline CDR1 and CDR2: MGHDK and SYGVNS. The CDR3 extends over 16 amino acids. Generated by immunoSEQ multiplex PCR, the TCRdb table keeps only in-frame clones and is missing some. The repertoire holds about 160,000 clones, 78% seen once, with more than 11% in the top ten. The sequence was obtained from a woman of 80 years or more with acute or convalescent COVID-19. The sequenced sample was peripheral blood. The chain employs TRBV25-1 and TRBJ2-7; 9 nucleotides match TRBD2. CDR3 DNA sequence: TGTGCCAGCAGTAAAGCGGGAGGCCTCCCGGGCTACGAGCAGTACTTC. Translating gives CASSKAGGLPGYEQYF.